The clone carrying this T cell receptor (beta chain) was detected a few times. Its target is unknown. This specimen comes from a study of tumor-infiltrating lymphocytes in localized non-small cell lung cancer. Overall study: From each patient, both tumor and uninvolved lung, non-adjacent to tumor, were sampled.

Repertoires were generated with immunoSEQ multiplex PCR, while TCRdb's copy carries only in-frame clones and drops some. The table has 25,000 to 30,000 clones, 80% to 90% seen once. General observations from the study: Compared with uninvolved lung, tumors showed higher T cell infiltration by TCRbeta sequencing.

Germline values: CDR1 SGHNT, CDR2 YYREEE (reference sequence). The V gene lost 5 bases and the J gene lost 5 bases, with 14 bases spanning the gap. This CDR3 is built from 13 residues. Material: lung tumor tissue. This receptor was taken from a human donor with non-small cell lung cancer. This chain connects TRBV5-4 to TRBJ2-7; the D gene is possibly TRBD1 (6 bases). CDR3 nucleotide sequence: TGTGCCAGCAGACCCGTACAGGGAAACGAGCAGTACTTC. It is translated as CASRPVQGNEQYF.